The rows below give T cell receptor beta chains drawn from one sample of a study of CD8 T cells in Susac syndrome. TCRdb re-called the immunoSEQ multiplex PCR reads through MiXCR, storing one row per CDR3 protein. The sample has approximately 210,000 distinct CDR3 sequences, about 95% seen once; the top ten hold 0.085% to 0.095%. The sequencing input was CD4+ T cells from PBMCs. The receptors originated from a human donor with multiple sclerosis. CDR3s include the opening cysteine and the closing phenylalanine or tryptophan. D genes are given only for firm matches. A row's size may be missing; if present it is once, few, many or a size class.

>TRBJ2-7|-|TRBV7-8|-
TGTGCCAGCGCCGGAGACTACGAGCAGTACTTC
CASAGDYEQYF
>TRBJ2-3|-|TRBV2|-
TGTGCCAGCAGTGATTTAACGCAGTATTTT
CASSDLTQYF
>TRBJ1-4|-|TRBV4-2|TRBD1
TGTGCCAGCAGCCAAGATGGGACAGTATCAAATGAAAAACTGTTTTTT
CASSQDGTVSNEKLFF
>TRBJ2-3|-|TRBV5-1|-
TGCGCCAGCAGCTTCCGACAGCCTAGCACAGATACGCAGTATTTT
CASSFRQPSTDTQYF
>TRBJ2-5|-|TRBV29-1|-
TGCAGTTCCGCATGGGGGAGGGAGACCCAGTACTTC
CSSAWGRETQYF
>TRBJ2-1|-|TRBV6-1|TRBD2
TGTGCCAGCAGCCAATCTAGCGGGAGGGCCTACAATGAGCAGTTCTTC
CASSQSSGRAYNEQFF
>TRBJ2-5|-|TRBV7-3|-
TGTGCCAGCAGCTTCGGACACCAAGAGACCCAGTACTTC
CASSFGHQETQYF
>TRBJ2-1|-|TRBV28|-
TGTGCCAGCAGTTTATTATCGGGGGAGCCGTTCTTC
CASSLLSGEPFF
>TRBJ2-5|once|TRBV29-1|-
TGCAGCGTTGAATCAGGGCGAGAGACCCAGTACTTC
CSVESGRETQYF
>TRBJ1-6|-|TRBV5-6|-
TGTGCCAGCAGCTTGGAAGCGGCGGCTTCACCCCTCCACTTT
CASSLEAAASPLHF
>TRBJ2-7|-|TRBV29-1|-
TGCAGCGTTGTCACGAGATCCTACGAGCAGTACTTC
CSVVTRSYEQYF
>TRBJ2-1|-|TRBV28|-
TGTGCCAGCAGCCCGGCTGAGGACGGAACAACTATTGAGCAGTTCTTC
CASSPAEDGTTIEQFF
>TRBJ2-1|-|TRBV27|TRBD2
TGTGCCAGCCAAACGAGGACTAGCCTTAGGAATGAGCAGTTCTTC
CASQTRTSLRNEQFF
>TRBJ2-1|once|TRBV5-1|TRBD2
TGCGCCAGCAGCCTTAGACTAGCGGGAGGCTCCAATGAGCAGTTCTTC
CASSLRLAGGSNEQFF
>TRBJ2-3|-|TRBV5-1|-
TGCGCCAGCAGCTTGGTTCTGGGGGCAGATACGCAGTATTTT
CASSLVLGADTQYF
>TRBJ2-2|-|TRBV3-1|-
TGTGCCAGCAGCCTCTGGGGGGCCGACACCGGGGAGCTGTTTTTT
CASSLWGADTGELFF
>TRBJ1-1|-|TRBV2|TRBD1
TGTGCCAGCAGGGTTCTCTCGACAGGGGGGATTGATGTGAACACTGAAGCTTTCTTT
CASRVLSTGGIDVNTEAFF
>TRBJ2-7|-|TRBV5-4|TRBD1
TGTGCCAGCAGCATAGGACAGGGGGTCGGCGAGCAGTACTTC
CASSIGQGVGEQYF
>TRBJ2-1|-|TRBV20-1|-
TGCAGTGCTAGGTCGCTAGCGAGCGATGAGCAGTTCTTC
CSARSLASDEQFF
>TRBJ2-7|-|TRBV20-1|-
TGCAGTGCTAGGCCCATAGGTTCCCACGAGCAGTACTTC
CSARPIGSHEQYF
>TRBJ1-1|-|TRBV20-1|-
TGCAGTGCTCGGCCAGGCACTGAAGCTTTCTTT
CSARPGTEAFF
>TRBJ2-1|-|TRBV27|-
TGTGCCAGGGGGATTAGCGATGAGCAGTTCTTC
CARGISDEQFF
>TRBJ2-1|-|TRBV6-1|TRBD2
TGTGCCAGCAGTCTTAGCGGGAACGAGCAGTTCTTC
CASSLSGNEQFF
>TRBJ2-2|-|TRBV5-4|TRBD2
TGTGCCAGCAGCTTGGATCTCGGGAGGGTTACCGGGGAGCTGTTTTTT
CASSLDLGRVTGELFF
>TRBJ2-5|-|TRBV27|-
TGTGCCAGCTCGGGCGGAAGACGGAGCGCAGGGACCCAGTACTTC
CASSGGRRSAGTQYF
>TRBJ2-3|few|TRBV7-8|TRBD2
TGTGCCAGCAGCCCGGTGGGAGGAGCGGGAGTTGTAGATACGCAGTATTTT
CASSPVGGAGVVDTQYF
>TRBJ2-7|-|TRBV9|-
TGTGCCAGCTCATGGGGCTCCGAGCAGTACTTC
CASSWGSEQYF
>TRBJ2-7|-|TRBV30|TRBD1
TGTGCCTGGAACACCGGGACAGGGATTGTGCAGTACTTC
CAWNTGTGIVQYF
>TRBJ1-2|-|TRBV7-9|-
TGTGCCAGCAGCTTAGGTTCGGGCTACACCTTC
CASSLGSGYTF
>TRBJ1-2|-|TRBV28|-
TGTGCCAGCAGTACCCCAGGGTATGGCTACACCTTC
CASSTPGYGYTF
>TRBJ2-7|-|TRBV5-1|-
TGCGCCAGTGGCCCAGGGATACCCTTCGAGCAGTACTTC
CASGPGIPFEQYF
>TRBJ1-5|-|TRBV2|-
TGTGCCAGCAGAACCGCCGACAGCCGCAATCAGCCCCAGCATTTT
CASRTADSRNQPQHF
>TRBJ2-1|-|TRBV28|TRBD2
TGTGCCAGCAGAATTAGCGGGGGCTCCTACAATGAGCAGTTCTTC
CASRISGGSYNEQFF
>TRBJ2-5|-|TRBV2|TRBD2
TGTGCCAGCAGTAAACGGACTAGCGGGAGGGATGAGACCCAGTACTTC
CASSKRTSGRDETQYF
>TRBJ1-1|-|TRBV27|-
TGTGCCAGCAGTTTACCGGGCCTCGAAGCTTTCTTT
CASSLPGLEAFF
>TRBJ1-4|once|TRBV5-6|-
TGTGCCAGCAGCTTGTATCGACAGCGCGAGGAAAAACTGTTTTTT
CASSLYRQREEKLFF
>TRBJ2-7|-|TRBV12-3/TRBV12-4|TRBD1
TGTGCCAGCAGTTCGAAGACAGGGTTCAGGAGGGAGCAGTACTTC
CASSSKTGFRREQYF
>TRBJ2-3|-|TRBV29-1|TRBD2
TGCAGCGTTGGAAGTAGGAGCGGGAGAGGTTTGAGTACAGATACGCAGTATTTT
CSVGSRSGRGLSTDTQYF
>TRBJ2-3|-|TRBV20-1|TRBD1
TGCAGTTACCAGGGGGCCGGCGGGACTCCAGATACGCAGTATTTT
CSYQGAGGTPDTQYF
>TRBJ1-2|-|TRBV29-1|-
TGCAGCACCAGCTCCGGTGGCTACACCTTC
CSTSSGGYTF
>TRBJ2-3|-|TRBV29-1|TRBD2
TGCAGCGTTGGGGTAGCGGGAGGGCCAACTACGCAGTATTTT
CSVGVAGGPTTQYF
>TRBJ1-2|-|TRBV20-1|TRBD1
TGCAGTGCTAGCAAACCCGGGACAGAGGGTGGCTACACCTTC
CSASKPGTEGGYTF
>TRBJ1-3|-|TRBV12-3/TRBV12-4|-
TGTGCCAGCAGTTGGGACCCTGGACTCTCTGGAAACACCATATATTTT
CASSWDPGLSGNTIYF
>TRBJ2-5|-|TRBV11-2|-
TGTGCCAGCAGCTTAGCCCACAGGGAAGAGACCCAGTACTTC
CASSLAHREETQYF
>TRBJ1-1|once|TRBV10-3|TRBD1
TGTGCCATCAGAGATTTGGGACAGGCGAACACTGAAGCTTTCTTT
CAIRDLGQANTEAFF
>TRBJ1-6|-|TRBV3-1|TRBD1
TGTGCCAGCAGCCGACAGGGACGACCCCTCCACTTT
CASSRQGRPLHF
>TRBJ2-1|-|TRBV30|-
TGTGCCTGGAGTGTCCAGCGAGGGGGTGAGCAGTTCTTC
CAWSVQRGGEQFF
>TRBJ2-7|-|TRBV20-1|TRBD1
TGCAGTGCTAATACGGGACAGGGGAGTAGCGAGCAGTACTTC
CSANTGQGSSEQYF
>TRBJ2-2|-|TRBV29-1|-
TGCAGCGTTGACAGGTTCAACACCGGGGAGCTGTTTTTT
CSVDRFNTGELFF
>TRBJ2-5|-|TRBV7-2|-
TGTGCCAGCAGCAGTGGTGTCAGATCGAGCACAGAGACCCAGTACTTC
CASSSGVRSSTETQYF
>TRBJ2-1|-|TRBV12-3/TRBV12-4|-
TGTGCCAGCAGTTTAGAGGTAGGGGGTGGCGGGATCCTGGTCAATGAGCAGTTCTTC
CASSLEVGGGGILVNEQFF
>TRBJ2-7|-|TRBV7-9|-
TGTGCCAGCAGCTCCACCGCGGCAGGGAGGCACGAGCAGTACTTC
CASSSTAAGRHEQYF